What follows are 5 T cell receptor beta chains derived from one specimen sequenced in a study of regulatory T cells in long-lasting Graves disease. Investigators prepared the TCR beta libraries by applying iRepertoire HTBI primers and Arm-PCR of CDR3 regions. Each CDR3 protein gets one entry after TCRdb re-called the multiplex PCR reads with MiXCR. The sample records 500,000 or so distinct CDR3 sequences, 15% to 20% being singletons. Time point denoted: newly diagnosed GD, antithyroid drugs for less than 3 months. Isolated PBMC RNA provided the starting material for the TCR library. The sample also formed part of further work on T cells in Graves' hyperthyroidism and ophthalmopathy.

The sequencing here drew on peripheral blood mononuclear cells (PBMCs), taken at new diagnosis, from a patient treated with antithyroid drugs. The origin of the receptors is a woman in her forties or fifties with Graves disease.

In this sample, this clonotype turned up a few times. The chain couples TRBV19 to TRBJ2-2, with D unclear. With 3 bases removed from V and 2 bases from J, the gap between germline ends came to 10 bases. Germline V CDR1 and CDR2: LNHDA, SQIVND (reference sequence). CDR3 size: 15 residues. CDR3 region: CASSIASGNTGELFF. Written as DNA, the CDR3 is TGTGCCAGTAGTATCGCCAGTGGAAACACCGGGGAGCTGTTTTTT. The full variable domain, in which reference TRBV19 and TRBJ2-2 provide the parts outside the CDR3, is DGGITQSPKYLFRKEGQNVTLSCEQNLNHDAMYWYRQDPGQGLRLIYYSQIVNDFQKGDIAEGYSVSREKKESFPLTVTSAQKNPTAFYLCASSIASGNTGELFFGEGSRLTVL.

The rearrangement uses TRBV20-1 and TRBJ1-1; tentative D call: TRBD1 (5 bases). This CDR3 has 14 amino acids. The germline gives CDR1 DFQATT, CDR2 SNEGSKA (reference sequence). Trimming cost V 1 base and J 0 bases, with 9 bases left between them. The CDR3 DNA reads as TGCAGTGCTAGAGCCGGGACGGTGAACACTGAAGCTTTCTTT. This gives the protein CSARAGTVNTEAFF.

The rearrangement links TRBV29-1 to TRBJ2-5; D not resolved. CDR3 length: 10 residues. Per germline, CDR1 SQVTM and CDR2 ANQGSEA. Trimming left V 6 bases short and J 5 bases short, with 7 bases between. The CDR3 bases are TGCAGCGTCCGCGTGGAGACCCAGTACTTC. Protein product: CSVRVETQYF.

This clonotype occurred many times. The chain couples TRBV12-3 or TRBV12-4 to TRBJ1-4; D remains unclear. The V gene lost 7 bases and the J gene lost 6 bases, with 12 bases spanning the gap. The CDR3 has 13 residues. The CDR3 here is CASMSRTDEKLFF. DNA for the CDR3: TGTGCCAGCATGAGTCGGACGGATGAAAAACTGTTTTTT.

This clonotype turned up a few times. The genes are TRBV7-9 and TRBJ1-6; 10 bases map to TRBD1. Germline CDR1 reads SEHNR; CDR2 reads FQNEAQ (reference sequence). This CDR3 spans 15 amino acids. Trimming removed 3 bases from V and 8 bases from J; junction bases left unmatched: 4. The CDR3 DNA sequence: TGTGCCAGCAGCTTGACAGGGGGCGAGCATTCACCCCTCCACTTT. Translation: CASSLTGGEHSPLHF. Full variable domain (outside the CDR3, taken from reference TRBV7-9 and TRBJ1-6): DTGVSQNPRHKITKRGQNVTFRCDPISEHNRLYWYRQTLGQGPEFLTYFQNEAQLEKSRLLSDRFSAERPKGSFSTLEIQRTEQGDSAMYLCASSLTGGEHSPLHFGNGTRLTVT.